The clone carrying this TCR beta chain was detected a few times. This entry belongs to a study of T-cell memory formation after mild COVID-19. TCRdb re-derived calls from the 5' RACE reads in MiXCR, one entry per CDR3 protein. This table has 200,000 to 300,000 distinct CDR3 sequences, approximately 16% appearing once. The germline V gene has CDR1 GTSNPN and CDR2 SVGIG (reference sequence). CDR3 length: 13 amino acids. Trimming took 0 bases from V and 6 from J, leaving 10 bases between them. This TCR was sampled from a man between 18 and 29 years old who had mild COVID-19 (a few samples of this study predate the infection). Cell type and time point are not known. Sequences were obtained from PBMCs or a T cell subset sorted from them (not recorded which). The rearrangement links TRBV30 to TRBJ2-3, with no clear D. This chain's CDR3 is CAWSVNQADTQYF. The CDR3 DNA sequence: TGTGCCTGGAGTGTAAACCAAGCTGATACGCAGTATTTT.